The next 11 T cell receptor beta chains were all read from a single sample in a study of CD8+CD57+ T cells in acquired aplastic anemia. The use of genomic DNA as template underpinned the TCR beta VDJ and CDR3 profiling. From the reads, TCRdb called clonotypes with MiXCR, one entry per CDR3 protein. The sample has some 180,000 distinct CDR3 sequences; 45% to 50% are singletons. The sample was sorted CD4+, CD8+, or CD8+CD57+ T cells (not recorded which) from PBMCs. The receptors shown here come from a human donor in good health.

V is TRBV14 and J is TRBJ2-7, with D perhaps TRBD1 (5 bases). CDR1 SGHDN and CDR2 FVKESK come from the germline V gene. Trimming cost V 3 bases and J 6 bases, with 12 bases left between them. The CDR3 totals 13 residues. The CDR3 spells CASSQQRGGEQYF. The CDR3 DNA sequence: TGTGCCAGCAGCCAGCAAAGGGGCGGCGAGCAGTACTTC. Full variable domain (missing parts from reference TRBV14 and TRBJ2-7): EAGVTQFPSHSVIEKGQTVTLRCDPISGHDNLYWYRRVMGKEIKFLLHFVKESKQDESGMPNNRFLAERTGGTYSTLKVQPAELEDSGVYFCASSQQRGGEQYFGPGTRLTVT.

With respect to this clonotype: The junction and the germline gene differ at one end; a read error may be behind it. The chain uses TRBV29-1 and TRBJ2-5; D might be TRBD2 (5 bases). The CDR3 spans 9 residues. CDR1 and CDR2 (germline): SQVTM, ANQGSEA. CDR3 nucleotides: TGCAGCGGAAGGGAGACCCGGTACTTC. This sequence encodes CSGRETRYF.

This clonotype was seen ten or more times. This chain links TRBV7-8 with TRBJ1-5; D might be TRBD1 (5 bases). The germline V and J ends were trimmed by 3 bases and 4 bases, with 13 bases remaining between them. The germline V gene has CDR1 SGHVS and CDR2 FQNEAQ. The CDR3 is 15 residues long. The CDR3 DNA follows: TGTGCCAGCAGCTTCGCGGGGGGAACGAATCAGCCCCAGCATTTT. Protein sequence: CASSFAGGTNQPQHF. Looking up the rest from reference TRBV7-8 and TRBJ1-5 gives the full variable domain: GAGVSQSPRYKVAKRGQDVALRCDPISGHVSLFWYQQALGQGPEFLTYFQNEAQLDKSGLPSDRFFAERPEGSVSTLKIQRTQQEDSAVYLCASSFAGGTNQPQHFGDGTRLSIL.

J is TRBJ2-3 and V is TRBV10-3; a weak D match, TRBD2 (5 bases). Trimming removed 10 bases from V and 6 bases from J, with 23 bases in between. This CDR3 contains 15 residues. Germline CDR1 and CDR2: ENHRY and SYGVKD. Here the CDR3 reads CASSLASPFSDTQYF. DNA for the CDR3: TGTGCCAGCAGCTTGGCTAGCCCGTTTTCGGATACGCAGTATTTT.

The chain is built from TRBV29-1 and TRBJ2-7; D gene ambiguous. The CDR3 is 11 amino acids. The germline CDR1 and CDR2 sequences are SQVTM and ANQGSEA. V lost 5 bases and J lost 3, with 8 bases in between. CDR3 DNA sequence: TGCAGCGTTACACAGTACTACGAGCAGTACTTC. This translates into CSVTQYYEQYF.

There are many counts of this clonotype. J is TRBJ2-2 and V is TRBV5-1; D not certain. The germline V gene encodes CDR1 SGHRS and CDR2 YFSETQ. V was shortened by 0 bases and J by 1 base, with 7 bases between the two germline ends. This CDR3 contains 15 residues. CDR3 in amino acids: CASSLVVGNTGELFF. In nucleotides, the CDR3 is TGCGCCAGCAGCTTGGTGGTCGGGAACACCGGGGAGCTGTTTTTT.

J is TRBJ2-7 and V is TRBV5-1; TRBD1 is a possible D gene (7 bases). This CDR3 spans 16 amino acids. Trimming left V 0 bases short and J 10 bases short, with 23 bases between. Germline V lookup: CDR1 SGHRS, CDR2 YFSETQ. The CDR3 protein is CASSLDQGGYPGPQYF. CDR3 DNA sequence: TGCGCCAGCAGCTTGGATCAGGGGGGCTATCCGGGTCCCCAGTACTTC.

This clonotype was detected many times. This chain links TRBV7-8 with TRBJ1-1; D ambiguous. The CDR3 contains 14 residues. V dropped 5 bases and J dropped 1 base, with 11 bases sitting between them. CDR1 SGHVS and CDR2 FQNEAQ come from the germline V gene. CDR3 sequence reads: CASSIMVENTEAFF. The CDR3 DNA sequence: TGTGCCAGCAGCATTATGGTAGAGAACACTGAAGCTTTCTTT.

The chain recombines TRBV25-1 with TRBJ1-2, with D perhaps matching TRBD1 (6 bases). In germline, CDR1 is MGHDK, CDR2 SYGVNS. CDR3 length: 14 amino acids. V lost 3 bases to trimming and J lost 8 bases, with 16 bases between them. The CDR3 loop is CASSDRTERAGYTF. The CDR3 nucleotides read TGTGCCAGCAGTGACCGGACAGAGCGAGCGGGCTACACCTTC.

The chain joins TRBV12-3 or TRBV12-4 to TRBJ1-6; D unclear. V lost 1 base and J lost 11, with 9 bases in between. The CDR3 runs 13 residues. The CDR3 DNA sequence: TGTGCCAGCAGTTTAGGCCATACACCACCCCTCCACTTT. Translated, it gives CASSLGHTPPLHF.

This clonotype was counted many times. The rearrangement uses TRBV20-1 and TRBJ2-3; 8 nucleotides line up with TRBD2. Germline-derived CDR1 and CDR2 are DFQATT and SNEGSKA (reference sequence). With 3 bases clipped from V and 1 base from J, the junction kept 3 bases outside the gene matches. The CDR3 length is 14 residues. The CDR3 DNA reads TGCAGTGCTAGGCCTAGCGGGCGCACAGATACGCAGTATTTT. It codes for CSARPSGRTDTQYF.